This T cell receptor beta chain was recorded in a study of blood T cell repertoires in COVID-19. Ages ranged from roughly 18 to 100 years, with residence in approximately 25 US areas. The study assigned cohorts using participant-reported clinical history. Donors in Cohort 3 who had recovered were those with two negative PCRs, healthcare professional clearance, or resolution of their symptoms. Authors' processing steps: Amplification from reference gene primers served as the basis for estimated nucleated cell counts. Generated by immunoSEQ multiplex PCR, the TCRdb table keeps only in-frame clones and is missing some. That table furnishes V, J and clone size, whereas the DNA furnished D and trimming. The sample has over 200,000 clones; nearly 90% are singletons. The sequence was obtained from a man aged 30 to 39 who had recovered from COVID-19. The sequencing sample was made of PBMCs or T cells enriched from blood (not recorded which).

The CDR3 spells CASSLVAGLNGEQFF. The DNA of the CDR3 is TGTGCCAGCAGTTTAGTAGCGGGGCTTAACGGTGAGCAGTTCTTC. The chain couples TRBV27 to TRBJ2-1; 8 positions agree with TRBD2. Germline CDR1 and CDR2: MNHEY and SMNVEV (reference sequence). The trim removed 2 bases at V and 9 bases at J, leaving 9 bases unmatched. This CDR3 contains 15 residues.